The rows below give T cell receptor beta chains drawn from one sample of a study of cytomegalovirus exposure and HLA in healthy donors. Using immunoSEQ multiplex PCR, the repertoire was profiled, and TCRdb retains in-frame clones only, with some absent. The sample comprises around 170,000 clones, less than 85% of which are singletons, and 16% rests with the top ten. Sequencing was done on a sample of PBMCs. These TCRs come from a young man in good health and CMV-seropositive. Both conserved end residues are part of each CDR3. The order of the fields is CDR3 length, V gene, D gene, clone size, J gene, CDR3 DNA, CDR3 protein. D genes are given only for firm matches. Clone size is stated in some rows and not others, as once, few, many or a class when expanded.

13	TRBV7-8	.	.	TRBJ1-1	TGTGCCAGCAGCTACGGGGTGTCGGCTGAAGCTTTCTTT	CASSYGVSAEAFF
14	TRBV5-1	TRBD2	.	TRBJ2-3	TGCGCCAGCACGTCTAGCGGGAGATCCGATACGCAGTATTTT	CASTSSGRSDTQYF
16	TRBV28	.	.	TRBJ2-3	TGTGCCAGCAGTTTACAGGGTGGGGCTAGCACAGATACGCAGTATTTT	CASSLQGGASTDTQYF
18	TRBV5-4	TRBD2	.	TRBJ2-3	TGTGCCAGCAGCTCAGCCGTTGGGGGGGTGCCTAGCACAGATACGCAGTATTTT	CASSSAVGGVPSTDTQYF
17	TRBV7-8	TRBD2	.	TRBJ2-3	TGTGCCAGCAGCTTAGACTTTGGCGGAGCGGGGACAGATACGCAGTATTTT	CASSLDFGGAGTDTQYF
12	TRBV29-1	TRBD1	.	TRBJ1-4	TGCAGCGTCCGGACAGGGGATGAAAAACTGTTTTTT	CSVRTGDEKLFF
14	TRBV19	.	.	TRBJ2-2	TGTGCCAGTAGTCGTCAGGGGTTGACCGGGGAGCTGTTTTTT	CASSRQGLTGELFF
16	TRBV25-1	.	.	TRBJ1-3	TGTGCCAGCAGTGAAGGCTTGGGTAGCGCTGGAAACACCATATATTTT	CASSEGLGSAGNTIYF
17	TRBV2	TRBD2	.	TRBJ2-3	TGTGCCAGCACGTGGGTAGCGGGGGGGGCAAGCACAGATACGCAGTATTTT	CASTWVAGGASTDTQYF
14	TRBV9	.	.	TRBJ1-1	TGTGCCAGCAATTCCGACCGGGAACACACTGAAGCTTTCTTT	CASNSDREHTEAFF
16	TRBV7-3	TRBD2	.	TRBJ2-1	TGTGCCAGCAGCTTAGCGGGACTAGCGGGAGGTAATGAGCAGTTCTTC	CASSLAGLAGGNEQFF
19	TRBV5-4	.	.	TRBJ1-1	TGTGCCAGCAGCTTGGGGTTGCAGGGCCTGGTGGGGGGGAACACTGAAGCTTTCTTT	CASSLGLQGLVGGNTEAFF
13	TRBV6-4	TRBD1	.	TRBJ1-1	TGTGCCAGCAGTTTAGACAGGGACACTGAAGCTTTCTTT	CASSLDRDTEAFF
14	TRBV5-4	.	.	TRBJ1-1	TGTGCCAGCCGAGGCTGGGGAGGCGACACTGAAGCTTTCTTT	CASRGWGGDTEAFF
14	TRBV5-1	TRBD1	few	TRBJ1-4	TGCGCCAGCAGCCCTGACAGGGTCCGTGAAAAACTGTTTTTT	CASSPDRVREKLFF
14	TRBV30	.	.	TRBJ1-1	TGTGCCTGGAGTCCGAACCTCAGGGAAGTGGGAGCTTTCTTT	CAWSPNLREVGAFF
15	TRBV7-6	TRBD2	.	TRBJ2-1	TGTGCCAGCAGCTTAGAGGCGGGAGGAATGGAGGAGCAGTTCTTC	CASSLEAGGMEEQFF
15	TRBV6-1	TRBD2	once	TRBJ2-1	TGTGCCAGCAGTCTATTTAGCGGGAGGACCGATGAGCAGTTCTTC	CASSLFSGRTDEQFF
12	TRBV28	.	.	TRBJ2-5	TGTGCCAGCGGGGACTTCCGGGAGACCCAGTACTTC	CASGDFRETQYF
15	TRBV5-6	TRBD1	few	TRBJ1-1	TGTGCCAGCAGTCAAAACGAAGACAGGGTAACTGAAGCTTTCTTT	CASSQNEDRVTEAFF